The sequence of this T cell receptor (beta chain) was determined in a study of OX40 agonist ivuxolimab in advanced cancers. This CDR3 is built from 13 residues. V trimming: 4 bases; J trimming: 4 bases; junction bases outside the gene matches: 2. Germline V gene data show CDR1 as LNHDA and CDR2 as SQIVND (reference sequence). Generated by immunoSEQ multiplex PCR, the TCRdb table keeps only in-frame clones and is missing some. This sample has 100,000 or so clones, with around nine tenths found just once. Specimen: CD4+ or CD8+ T cells sorted from blood, collected in a trial of the OX40 agonist ivuxolimab. This chain links TRBV19 with TRBJ2-5, with 8 bases matching TRBD1. This clonotype originated in an adult with an advanced solid tumor such as melanoma, head and neck, liver or kidney cancer. The CDR3 bases are TGTGCCAGTAGTACCGACAGGGGAGAGACCCAGTACTTC. Protein sequence: CASSTDRGETQYF.